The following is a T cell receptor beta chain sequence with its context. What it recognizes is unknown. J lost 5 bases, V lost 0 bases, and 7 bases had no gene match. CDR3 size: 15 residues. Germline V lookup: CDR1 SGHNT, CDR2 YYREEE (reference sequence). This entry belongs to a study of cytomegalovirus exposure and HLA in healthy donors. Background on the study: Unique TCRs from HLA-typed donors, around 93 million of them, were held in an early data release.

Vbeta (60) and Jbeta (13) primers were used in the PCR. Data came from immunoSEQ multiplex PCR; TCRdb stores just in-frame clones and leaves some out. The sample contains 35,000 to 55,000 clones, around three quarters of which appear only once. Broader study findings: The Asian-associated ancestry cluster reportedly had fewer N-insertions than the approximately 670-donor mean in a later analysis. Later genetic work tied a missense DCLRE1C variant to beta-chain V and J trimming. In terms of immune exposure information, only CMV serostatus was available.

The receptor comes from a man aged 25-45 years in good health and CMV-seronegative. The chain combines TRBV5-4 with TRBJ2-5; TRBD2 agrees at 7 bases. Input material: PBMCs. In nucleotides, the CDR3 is TGTGCCAGCAGCTTGGGGCTAGCGGTTGGGGAGACCCAGTACTTC. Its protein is CASSLGLAVGETQYF.